A single T cell receptor beta chain is shown here with its context. This sample was included in a study of blood T cell repertoires in COVID-19. Trimming removed 5 bases from V and 4 bases from J, with 9 bases in between. This CDR3 is 13 amino acids long. In germline, CDR1 is SGHTA, CDR2 FQGNSA. TCRdb keeps only in-frame clones here, not all; method: immunoSEQ multiplex PCR. The sample carries tens of thousands of clones, over 70% recorded once. Sample: peripheral blood. The chain combines TRBV7-2 with TRBJ2-1, with D possibly being TRBD1 (6 bases). The TCR sequence derives from a middle-aged man with active COVID-19. The CDR3 protein is CASSPGVYNEQFF. The CDR3 coding sequence is TGTGCCAGCAGCCCAGGGGTTTACAATGAGCAGTTCTTC. The full variable domain, in which reference TRBV7-2 and TRBJ2-1 provide the parts outside the CDR3, is GAGVSQSPSNKVTEKGKDVELRCDPISGHTALYWYRQSLGQGLEFLIYFQGNSAPDKSGLPSDRFSAERTGGSVSTLTIQRTQQEDSAVYLCASSPGVYNEQFFGPGTRLTVL.